These 3 T cell receptor beta chains originate from one sample sequenced in a study of blood T cell repertoires in COVID-19. The repertoire was sequenced with immunoSEQ multiplex PCR; TCRdb's copy has only in-frame clones and lacks some. The top ten hold roughly an eighth of the sample, which has about 110,000 clones, about 85% seen once. Sequencing was done on a sample of peripheral blood. Receptors originate from a human donor in a cohort sampled during active COVID-19.

This chain links TRBV27 with TRBJ1-1; D perhaps matches TRBD1 (5 bases). The germline gives CDR1 MNHEY, CDR2 SMNVEV (reference sequence). The V gene lost 4 bases and the J gene lost 11 bases, with 11 bases spanning the gap. The CDR3 has 11 residues. The CDR3 sequence is CASSSWTKAFF. CDR3 sequence (DNA): TGTGCCAGCAGTTCCTGGACAAAGGCTTTCTTT.

The chain carries TRBV3-1 (or the pseudogene TRBV3-2) and TRBJ2-7; tentative D call: TRBD1 (6 bases). Germline V gene data show CDR1 as LGHDT and CDR2 as YNNKEL (reference sequence). This CDR3 has 16 residues. Between the trimmed V and J ends, which lost 0 bases and 7 bases, there was a span of 19 bases. This chain's CDR3 is CASSQETGPQWGEQYF. In nucleotides, the CDR3 is TGTGCCAGCAGCCAAGAGACAGGCCCTCAATGGGGGGAGCAGTACTTC.

The chain uses TRBV10-2 and TRBJ2-1, with 9 bases matching TRBD2. This CDR3 is 16 amino acids long. From germline, CDR1 is WSHSY and CDR2 SAAADI. With 0 bases clipped from V and 5 bases from J, the junction kept 5 bases outside the gene matches. CDR3 amino acids: CASSESGGGADNEQFF. The CDR3 DNA sequence: TGCGCCAGCAGTGAGTCCGGCGGGGGGGCCGACAATGAGCAGTTCTTC.